Given below is one T cell receptor (beta chain) in context. At one end, the junction sequence differs from germline, possibly due to a read error. The data were taken from a study of tumor-infiltrating lymphocytes in primary liver carcinoma. Unsorted bulk tissue (roughly 19-30 mg) underwent RNA and DNA co-extraction. The CDR3 consists of 14 residues. Constant-region priming of around 500 ng total RNA yielded TCR beta cDNA. Employing slightly modified ARM-PCR, three nested multiplex PCR rounds were run, and these gave rise to the TCR beta libraries. Two initial PCR rounds of around 9 cycles each paired TRBV1-TRBV30 forward primers with a C-beta reverse primer. TCRdb fed the multiplex PCR reads into MiXCR, producing one record per CDR3 protein. The top ten clones hold about 20% of a sample with approximately 110,000 distinct CDR3 sequences, approximately 80% of them seen once.

This clonotype originated in a man aged 40-50 years with primary liver carcinoma and hepatitis B virus infection. This chain connects TRBV12-3 or TRBV12-4 to TRBJ2-2, with a possible D match to TRBD2 (6 bases). Sequencing was done on a sample of liver tumor tissue from sampling region 3. Noted subset: tumor region T3, left-lateral pole. CDR3 in amino acids: CASSWGRRAGELFF. In nucleotides, the CDR3 is TGTGCCAGCAGTTGGGGGAGGCGCGCCGGTGAGCTGTTTTTT.